Each of the 18 T cell receptor beta chains below was sequenced from the same sample in a study of blood T cell repertoires in COVID-19. Repertoires were generated with immunoSEQ multiplex PCR, while TCRdb's copy carries only in-frame clones and drops some. Among over 250,000 clones listed, approximately 83% were seen once. Sequencing was done on a sample of peripheral blood. These receptor sequences come from a woman aged 70-85 years with acute or convalescent COVID-19.

This sequence joins TRBV21-1 and TRBJ1-1. TRBV21-1 is a pseudogene locus. CDR3 length equals 18 residues. The CDR3 sequence: CASSNPFTLSGWCTEAFF. The CDR3 coding sequence is TGTGCCAGCAGCAATCCCTTCACCCTTTCCGGTTGGTGCACTGAAGCTTTCTTT.

The chain links TRBV20-1 to TRBJ2-5; tentatively, D is TRBD2 (5 bases). Looked up from germline, CDR1 is DFQATT and CDR2 is SNEGSKA (reference sequence). V dropped 3 bases and J dropped 4 bases, with 18 bases sitting between them. CDR3 length: 15 residues. Here the CDR3 DNA reads TGCAGTGCTAGTCCCCGAGTGGGAGACGTAGAGACCCAGTACTTC. Protein sequence: CSASPRVGDVETQYF.

J is TRBJ1-2 and V is TRBV5-1; 7 bases are a match to TRBD1. Germline CDR1 SGHRS, CDR2 YFSETQ. The ends lost 1 base at V and 8 bases at J; junction bases unmatched: 8. The CDR3 extends over 14 amino acids. This CDR3 reads CASSLTTGTSGYTF. CDR3 DNA sequence: TGCGCCAGCAGCTTGACGACAGGGACATCGGGCTACACCTTC.

The gene calls are TRBV29-1 and TRBJ2-5, with D possibly TRBD1 on 6 matching bases. Trimming stripped 7 bases from V and 5 bases from J, with 11 bases between. The CDR3 consists of 11 residues. CDR1 is SQVTM, CDR2 ANQGSEA, per germline. DNA of the CDR3: TGCAGCGGCATGAGGGGGGAGACCCAGTACTTC. Residues: CSGMRGETQYF. Looking up the rest from reference TRBV29-1 and TRBJ2-5 gives the full variable domain: SAVISQKPSRDICQRGTSLTIQCQVDSQVTMMFWYRQQPGQSLTLIATANQGSEATYESGFVIDKFPISRPNLTFSTLTVSNMSPEDSSIYLCSGMRGETQYFGPGTRLLVL.

This clone was detected once. The V call is TRBV3-1 (or the pseudogene TRBV3-2), the J call TRBJ1-4, with 7 nucleotides matching TRBD1. J lost 9 bases, V lost 3 bases, and 7 bases had no gene match. Germline V gene sequence: CDR1 LGHDT, CDR2 YNNKEL (reference sequence). This CDR3 region has 14 residues. CDR3 residues: CASSQTGNTKKLFF. CDR3 coding DNA: TGTGCCAGCAGCCAGACAGGGAATACGAAAAAACTGTTTTTT.

V is TRBV3-1 (or the pseudogene TRBV3-2) and J is TRBJ2-3, with 7 nucleotides matching TRBD1. Germline CDR1 LGHDT, CDR2 YNNKEL (reference sequence). The CDR3 is made up of 15 amino acids. With 0 bases clipped from V and 5 bases from J, the junction kept 5 bases outside the gene matches. CDR3 protein: CASSQDRGPRDTQYF. In DNA form, the CDR3 reads TGTGCCAGCAGCCAAGATAGGGGGCCGAGAGATACGCAGTATTTT.

This clone was found a few times. The chain is built from TRBV9 and TRBJ2-2; 7 bases map to TRBD2. The CDR3 has 14 residues. Losses at the gene ends were 6 bases for V and 6 bases for J; bases not matched to a gene: 8. Germline CDR1 SGDLS, CDR2 YYNGEE. The CDR3 reads CASTSGLRAGELFF. The CDR3, as DNA: TGTGCCAGCACCTCGGGACTAAGGGCCGGGGAGCTGTTTTTT.

The V and J genes are TRBV5-1 and TRBJ2-2; 8 bases match TRBD1. CDR1 is SGHRS and CDR2 is YFSETQ in the germline V gene. The CDR3 is made up of 15 amino acids. With V trimmed by 4 bases and J by 5 bases, 7 bases remained unmatched. The CDR3 protein is CASSRQGLGTGELFF. The CDR3 DNA is TGCGCCAGCAGCAGACAGGGGCTGGGGACCGGGGAGCTGTTTTTT.

The gene calls are TRBV4-1 and TRBJ2-3, with 11 positions matching TRBD1. The V gene's germline CDR1 is MGHRA and CDR2 YSYEKL. Losses at the gene ends were 0 bases for V and 4 bases for J; bases not matched to a gene: 3. The CDR3 is made up of 16 amino acids. The CDR3 DNA reads as TGCGCCAGCAGCCAAGACCGGGACAGGGGGTCAGATACGCAGTATTTT. Encoded protein: CASSQDRDRGSDTQYF.

The chain uses TRBV5-1 and TRBJ2-5, with a weak D call TRBD1 (6 bases). V was trimmed by 5 bases and J by 2 bases, leaving 16 bases between them. Germline V CDR1 and CDR2: SGHRS, YFSETQ. This CDR3 spans 15 amino acids. The CDR3 region has the DNA TGCGCCAGCAGACCCATGGGGGCCACTCAAGAGACCCAGTACTTC. Protein product: CASRPMGATQETQYF.

As concerns this clone: This specimen includes other DNA sequences encoding the same CDR3. V gene TRBV29-1 combines with J gene TRBJ2-3; maybe TRBD2 (6 bases). The germline CDR1 and CDR2 sequences are SQVTM and ANQGSEA. This CDR3 spans 12 amino acids. Trimming removed 3 bases at V and 3 bases at J, with 7 bases between. CDR3 sequence reads: CSVDRGTDTQYF. CDR3 bases: TGCAGCGTTGACCGGGGGACAGATACGCAGTATTTT.

The chain recombines TRBV30 with TRBJ1-2; 7 nucleotides match TRBD1. Germline values: CDR1 GTSNPN, CDR2 SVGIG (reference sequence). After removal of 4 bases from V and 4 bases from J, the junction contained 12 bases not matched to a gene. This CDR3 spans 15 amino acids. Here the CDR3 DNA reads TGTGCCTGGAAGCGCCGGGACAGCGAGATCTATGGCTACACCTTC. Translated, it gives CAWKRRDSEIYGYTF.

The rearrangement uses TRBV4-1 and TRBJ2-3; 8 bases are a match to TRBD2. The CDR3 contains 15 residues. V shed 3 bases and J 0 bases; nucleotides not matched to a gene: 2. The germline CDR1 and CDR2 sequences are MGHRA and YSYEKL. The CDR3 is CASSQVAGSTDTQYF. The DNA for the CDR3 is TGCGCCAGCAGCCAGGTAGCGGGAAGCACAGATACGCAGTATTTT.

The chain uses TRBV27 and TRBJ2-1, with no clear D. Germline-derived CDR1 and CDR2 are MNHEY and SMNVEV (reference sequence). CDR3 size: 15 residues. V lost 0 bases to trimming and J lost 10 bases, with 16 bases between them. The CDR3 loop is CASSLSQERSREQFF. In DNA form, the CDR3 reads TGTGCCAGCAGTTTATCGCAAGAGCGAAGTAGGGAGCAGTTCTTC.

This chain uses TRBV7-8 with TRBJ2-5; no clear D gene. The V and J ends lost 1 base and 7 bases respectively, with 7 bases between them. The length of the CDR3 is 12 residues. CDR1 SGHVS and CDR2 FQNEAQ come from the germline V gene. CDR3 region: CASSLETGTQYF. The CDR3, as DNA: TGTGCCAGCAGCTTAGAAACGGGGACCCAGTACTTC.

The chain recombines TRBV3-1 (or the pseudogene TRBV3-2) with TRBJ2-1; 14 nucleotides line up with TRBD2. The length of the CDR3 is 17 residues. Germline V gene data show CDR1 as LGHDT and CDR2 as YNNKEL (reference sequence). V dropped 2 bases and J dropped 7; count of bases not matched to a gene: 7. The CDR3 loop reads CASSQRLAGGRSNEQFF. CDR3 nucleotides: TGTGCCAGCAGCCAACGACTAGCGGGGGGGCGTAGTAATGAGCAGTTCTTC.

This clone was observed a handful of times. The chain joins TRBV9 to TRBJ1-1, with D possibly TRBD1 on 6 matching bases. The CDR3 has 13 residues. Germline V gene sequence: CDR1 SGDLS, CDR2 YYNGEE. Trimming cost V 2 bases and J 7 bases, with 12 bases left between them. CDR3 DNA: TGTGCCAGCAGCGTCGGACAGTCGAATGAAGCTTTCTTT. Translation: CASSVGQSNEAFF.

The rearrangement joins TRBV10-2 to TRBJ1-6, with unresolved D. Trimming left V 2 bases short and J 9 bases short, with 8 bases between. Looked up from germline, CDR1 is WSHSY and CDR2 is SAAADI. CDR3 size: 13 residues. CDR3 bases: TGCGCCAGCAGTGAGGCGGGGATTTCACCCCTCCACTTT. Translated, it gives CASSEAGISPLHF.